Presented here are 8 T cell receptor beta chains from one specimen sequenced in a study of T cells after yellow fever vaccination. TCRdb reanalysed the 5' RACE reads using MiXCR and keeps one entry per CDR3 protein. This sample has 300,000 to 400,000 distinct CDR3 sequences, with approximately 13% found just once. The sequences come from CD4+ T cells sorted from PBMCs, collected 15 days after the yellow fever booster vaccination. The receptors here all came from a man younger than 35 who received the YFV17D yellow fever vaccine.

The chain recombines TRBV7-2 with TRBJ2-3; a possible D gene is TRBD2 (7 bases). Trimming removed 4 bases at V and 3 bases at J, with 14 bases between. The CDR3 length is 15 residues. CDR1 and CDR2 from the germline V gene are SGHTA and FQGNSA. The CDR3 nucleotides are TGTGCCAGCAGCTCTTGGGGGGGCAGAACAGATACGCAGTATTTT. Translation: CASSSWGGRTDTQYF.

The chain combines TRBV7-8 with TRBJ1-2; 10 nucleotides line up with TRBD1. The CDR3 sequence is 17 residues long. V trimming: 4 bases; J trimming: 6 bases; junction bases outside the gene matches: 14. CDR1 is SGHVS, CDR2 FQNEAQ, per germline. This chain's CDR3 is CASSSAYRDRGKNGYTF. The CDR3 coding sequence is TGTGCCAGCAGCTCTGCCTACCGGGACAGGGGTAAAAATGGCTACACCTTC.

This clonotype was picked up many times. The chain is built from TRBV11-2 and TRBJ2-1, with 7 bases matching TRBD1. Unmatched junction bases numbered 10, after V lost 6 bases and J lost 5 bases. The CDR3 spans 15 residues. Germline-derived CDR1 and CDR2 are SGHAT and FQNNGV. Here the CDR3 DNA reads TGTGCCAGCAGAACCCCCGGGACAGTAAACAATGAGCAGTTCTTC. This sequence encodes CASRTPGTVNNEQFF.

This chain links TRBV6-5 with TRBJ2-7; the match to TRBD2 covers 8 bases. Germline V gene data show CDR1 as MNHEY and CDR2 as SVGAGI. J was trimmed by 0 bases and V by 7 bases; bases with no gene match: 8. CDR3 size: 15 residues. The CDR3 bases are TGTGCCAGCATCAACCGGGGGGGCAGCTCCTACGAGCAGTACTTC. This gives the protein CASINRGGSSYEQYF.

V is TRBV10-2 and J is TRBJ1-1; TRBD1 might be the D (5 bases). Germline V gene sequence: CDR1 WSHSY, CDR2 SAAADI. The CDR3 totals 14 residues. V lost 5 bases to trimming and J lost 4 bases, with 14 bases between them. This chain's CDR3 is CASSRPQGGTEAFF. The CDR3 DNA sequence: TGCGCCAGCAGTCGGCCTCAGGGAGGCACTGAAGCTTTCTTT.

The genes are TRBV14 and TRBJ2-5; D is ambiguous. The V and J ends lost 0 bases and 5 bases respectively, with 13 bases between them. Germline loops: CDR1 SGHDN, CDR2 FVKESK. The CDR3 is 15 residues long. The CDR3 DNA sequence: TGTGCCAGCAGCCAAGACTGGACGCGAGAGGAGACCCAGTACTTC. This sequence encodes CASSQDWTREETQYF.

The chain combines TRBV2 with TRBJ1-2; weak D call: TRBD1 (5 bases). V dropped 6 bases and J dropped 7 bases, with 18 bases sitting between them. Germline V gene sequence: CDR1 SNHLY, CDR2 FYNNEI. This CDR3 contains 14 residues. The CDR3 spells CASSAVRGGSGYTF. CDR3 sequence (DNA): TGTGCCAGCAGCGCCGTGCGGGGGGGAAGTGGCTACACCTTC. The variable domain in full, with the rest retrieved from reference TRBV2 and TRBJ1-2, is EPEVTQTPSHQVTQMGQEVILRCVPISNHLYFYWYRQILGQKVEFLVSFYNNEISEKSEIFDDQFSVERPDGSNFTLKIRSTKLEDSAMYFCASSAVRGGSGYTFGSGTRLTVV.

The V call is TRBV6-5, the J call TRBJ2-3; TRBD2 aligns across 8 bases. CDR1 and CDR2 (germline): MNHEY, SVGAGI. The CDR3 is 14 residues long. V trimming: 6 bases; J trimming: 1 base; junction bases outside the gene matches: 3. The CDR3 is CASRPGLGTDTQYF. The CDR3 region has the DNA TGTGCCAGCAGACCGGGACTAGGCACAGATACGCAGTATTTT.